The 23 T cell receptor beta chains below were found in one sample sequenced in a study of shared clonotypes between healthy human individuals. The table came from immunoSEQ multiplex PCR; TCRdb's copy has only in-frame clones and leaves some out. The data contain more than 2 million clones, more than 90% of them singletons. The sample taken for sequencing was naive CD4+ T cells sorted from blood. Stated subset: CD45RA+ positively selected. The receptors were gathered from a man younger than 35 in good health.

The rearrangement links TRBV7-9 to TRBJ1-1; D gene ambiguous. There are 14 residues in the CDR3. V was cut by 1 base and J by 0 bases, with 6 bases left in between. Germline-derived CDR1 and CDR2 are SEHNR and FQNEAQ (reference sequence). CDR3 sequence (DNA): TGTGCCAGCAGCTTAGAACAGATGAACACTGAAGCTTTCTTT. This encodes CASSLEQMNTEAFF.

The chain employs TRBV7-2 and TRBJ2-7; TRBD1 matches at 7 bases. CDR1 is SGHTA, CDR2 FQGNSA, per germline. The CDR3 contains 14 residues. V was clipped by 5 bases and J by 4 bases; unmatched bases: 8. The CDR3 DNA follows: TGTGCCAGCAGCCCCCCGGGACAGACTTACGAGCAGTACTTC. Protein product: CASSPPGQTYEQYF.

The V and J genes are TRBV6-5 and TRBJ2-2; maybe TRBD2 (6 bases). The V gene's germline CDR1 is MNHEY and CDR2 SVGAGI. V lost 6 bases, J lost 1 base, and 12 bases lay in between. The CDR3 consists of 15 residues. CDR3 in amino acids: CASRPDYLNTGELFF. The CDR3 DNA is TGTGCCAGCAGGCCGGACTACCTGAACACCGGGGAGCTGTTTTTT.

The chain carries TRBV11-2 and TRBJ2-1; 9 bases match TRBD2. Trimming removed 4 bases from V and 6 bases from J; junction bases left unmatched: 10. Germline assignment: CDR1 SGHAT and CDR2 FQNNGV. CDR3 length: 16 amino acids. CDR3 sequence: CASSSSGGGAVNEQFF. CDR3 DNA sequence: TGTGCCAGCAGCTCCAGCGGCGGGGGGGCGGTCAATGAGCAGTTCTTC.

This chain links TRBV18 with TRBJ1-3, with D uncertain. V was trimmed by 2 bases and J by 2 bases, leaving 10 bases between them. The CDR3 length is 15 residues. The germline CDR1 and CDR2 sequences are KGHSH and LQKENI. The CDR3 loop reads CASSPTISTGNTIYF. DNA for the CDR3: TGTGCCAGCTCACCAACGATCTCTACTGGAAACACCATATATTTT. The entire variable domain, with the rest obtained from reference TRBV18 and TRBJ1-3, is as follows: NAGVMQNPRHLVRRRGQEARLRCSPMKGHSHVYWYRQLPEEGLKFMVYLQKENIIDESGMPKERFSAEFPKEGPSILRIQQVVRGDSAAYFCASSPTISTGNTIYFGEGSWLTVV.

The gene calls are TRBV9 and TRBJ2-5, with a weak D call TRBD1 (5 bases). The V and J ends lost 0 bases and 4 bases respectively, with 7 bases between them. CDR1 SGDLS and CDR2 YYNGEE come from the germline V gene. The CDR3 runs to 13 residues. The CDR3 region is CASSVGQTETQYF. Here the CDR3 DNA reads TGTGCCAGCAGCGTAGGACAGACAGAGACCCAGTACTTC.

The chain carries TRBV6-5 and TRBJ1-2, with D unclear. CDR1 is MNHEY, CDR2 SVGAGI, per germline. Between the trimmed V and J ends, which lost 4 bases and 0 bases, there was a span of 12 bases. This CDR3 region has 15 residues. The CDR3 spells CASSSPGRSNYGYTF. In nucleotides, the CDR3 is TGTGCCAGCAGTTCCCCTGGACGATCTAACTATGGCTACACCTTC.

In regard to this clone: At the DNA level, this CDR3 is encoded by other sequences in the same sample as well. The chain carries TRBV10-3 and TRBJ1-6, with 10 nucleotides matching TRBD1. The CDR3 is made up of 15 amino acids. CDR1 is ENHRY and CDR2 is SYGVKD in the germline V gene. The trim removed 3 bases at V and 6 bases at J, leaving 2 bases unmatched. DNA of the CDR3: TGTGCCATCAGTGACAGGACAGGGGGTAATTCACCCCTCCACTTT. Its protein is CAISDRTGGNSPLHF.

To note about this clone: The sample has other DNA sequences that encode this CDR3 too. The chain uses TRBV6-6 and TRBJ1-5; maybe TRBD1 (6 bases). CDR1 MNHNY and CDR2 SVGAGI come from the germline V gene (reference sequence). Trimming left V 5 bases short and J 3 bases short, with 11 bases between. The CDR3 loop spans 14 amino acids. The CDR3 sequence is CASSPTGSNQPQHF. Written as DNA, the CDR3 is TGTGCCAGCAGTCCCACAGGGTCCAATCAGCCCCAGCATTTT.

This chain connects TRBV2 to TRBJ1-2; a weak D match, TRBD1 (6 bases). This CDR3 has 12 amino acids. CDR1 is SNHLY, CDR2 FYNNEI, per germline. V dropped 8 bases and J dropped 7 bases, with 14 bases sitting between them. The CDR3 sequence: CASLGQRGGYTF. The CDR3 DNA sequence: TGTGCCAGCTTAGGACAGAGGGGTGGCTACACCTTC.

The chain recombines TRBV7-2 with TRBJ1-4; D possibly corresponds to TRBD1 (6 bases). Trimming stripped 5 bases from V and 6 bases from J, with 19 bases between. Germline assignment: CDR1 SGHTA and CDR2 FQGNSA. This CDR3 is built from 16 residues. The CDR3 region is CASSPGRGWIDEKLFF. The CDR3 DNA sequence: TGTGCCAGCAGCCCCGGAAGGGGGTGGATTGATGAAAAACTGTTTTTT.

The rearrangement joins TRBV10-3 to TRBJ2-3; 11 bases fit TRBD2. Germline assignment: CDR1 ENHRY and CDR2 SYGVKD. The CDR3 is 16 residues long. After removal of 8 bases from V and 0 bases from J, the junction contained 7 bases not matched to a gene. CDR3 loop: CAIATSGASSTDTQYF. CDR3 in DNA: TGTGCCATCGCGACTAGCGGGGCATCTAGCACAGATACGCAGTATTTT.

CDR3 sequence reads: CASSLGSPADEQFF. The CDR3 nucleotides are TGCGCCAGCAGCCTTGGGAGTCCGGCAGATGAGCAGTTCTTC. The J gene is TRBJ2-1, the V gene TRBV4-3; weak D call: TRBD2 (5 bases). Trimming removed 4 bases at V and 8 bases at J, with 15 bases between. Germline V gene sequence: CDR1 LGHNA, CDR2 YSLEER. The CDR3 sequence is 14 residues long.

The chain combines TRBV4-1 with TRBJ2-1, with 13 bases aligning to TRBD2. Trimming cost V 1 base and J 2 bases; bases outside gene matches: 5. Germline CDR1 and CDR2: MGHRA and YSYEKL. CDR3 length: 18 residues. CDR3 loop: CASSQVLAGGPAYNEQFF. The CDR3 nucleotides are TGCGCCAGCAGCCAAGTACTAGCGGGGGGGCCTGCCTACAATGAGCAGTTCTTC.

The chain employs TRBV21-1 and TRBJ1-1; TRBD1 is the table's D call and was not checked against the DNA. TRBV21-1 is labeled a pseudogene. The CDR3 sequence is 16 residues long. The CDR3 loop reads CASAIYRGDMNTEAFF. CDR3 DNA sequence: TGTGCCAGCGCGATTTACAGGGGGGACATGAACACTGAAGCTTTCTTT.

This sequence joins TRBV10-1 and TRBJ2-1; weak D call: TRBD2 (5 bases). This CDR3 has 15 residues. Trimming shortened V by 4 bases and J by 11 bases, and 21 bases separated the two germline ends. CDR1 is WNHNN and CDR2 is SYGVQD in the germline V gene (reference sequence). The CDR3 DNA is TGCGCCAGCAGTGGGGGTGGTGGACTGGTGGGCAAGCAGTTCTTC. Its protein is CASSGGGGLVGKQFF.

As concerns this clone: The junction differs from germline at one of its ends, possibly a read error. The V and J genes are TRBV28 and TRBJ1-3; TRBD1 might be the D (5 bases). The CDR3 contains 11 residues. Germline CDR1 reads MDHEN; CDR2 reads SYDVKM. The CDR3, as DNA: TGTGCCAGCAGTTTCGGGTGGGACGCTCATTTT. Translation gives CASSFGWDAHF.

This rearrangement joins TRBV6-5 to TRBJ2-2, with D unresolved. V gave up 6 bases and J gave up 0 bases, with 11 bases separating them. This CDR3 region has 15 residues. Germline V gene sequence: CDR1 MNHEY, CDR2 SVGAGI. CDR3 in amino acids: CASSPTPSNTGELFF. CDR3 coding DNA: TGTGCCAGCAGCCCGACACCATCGAACACCGGGGAGCTGTTTTTT.

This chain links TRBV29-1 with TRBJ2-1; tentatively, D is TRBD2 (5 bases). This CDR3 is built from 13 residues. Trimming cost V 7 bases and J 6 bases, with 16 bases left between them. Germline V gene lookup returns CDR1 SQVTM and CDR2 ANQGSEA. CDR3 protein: CSADREAPNEQFF. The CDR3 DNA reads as TGCAGCGCCGACCGGGAAGCCCCCAATGAGCAGTTCTTC.

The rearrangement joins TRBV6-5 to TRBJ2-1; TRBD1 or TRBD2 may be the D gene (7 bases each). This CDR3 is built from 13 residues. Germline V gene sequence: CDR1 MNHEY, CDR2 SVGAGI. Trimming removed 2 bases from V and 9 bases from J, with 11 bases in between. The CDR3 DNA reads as TGTGCCAGCAGTTACAGCAGGGGGGGTGAGCAGTTCTTC. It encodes CASSYSRGGEQFF.

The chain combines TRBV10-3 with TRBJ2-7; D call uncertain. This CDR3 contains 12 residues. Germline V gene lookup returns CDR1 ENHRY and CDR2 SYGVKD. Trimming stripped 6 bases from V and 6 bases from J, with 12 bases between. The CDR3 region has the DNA TGTGCCATCAGGGGATCTGAATTCGAGCAGTACTTC. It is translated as CAIRGSEFEQYF.

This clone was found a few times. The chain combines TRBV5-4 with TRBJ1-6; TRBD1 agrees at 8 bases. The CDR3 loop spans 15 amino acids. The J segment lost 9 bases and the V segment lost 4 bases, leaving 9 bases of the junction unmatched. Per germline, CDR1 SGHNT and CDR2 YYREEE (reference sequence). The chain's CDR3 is CASSTDRDVGSPLHF. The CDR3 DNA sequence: TGTGCCAGCAGCACGGACAGGGATGTGGGTTCACCCCTCCACTTT.

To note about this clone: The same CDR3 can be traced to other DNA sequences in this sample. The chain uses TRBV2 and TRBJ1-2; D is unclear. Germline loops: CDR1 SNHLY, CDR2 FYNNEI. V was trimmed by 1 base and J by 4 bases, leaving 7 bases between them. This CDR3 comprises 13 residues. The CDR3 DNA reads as TGTGCCAGCAGTGAAGACAGTTCCTATGGCTACACCTTC. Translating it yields CASSEDSSYGYTF. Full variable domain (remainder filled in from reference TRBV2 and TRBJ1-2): EPEVTQTPSHQVTQMGQEVILRCVPISNHLYFYWYRQILGQKVEFLVSFYNNEISEKSEIFDDQFSVERPDGSNFTLKIRSTKLEDSAMYFCASSEDSSYGYTFGSGTRLTVV.